The 25 T cell receptor beta chains below all came from one sample that was sequenced in a study of blood T cell repertoires in COVID-19. The protocol was immunoSEQ multiplex PCR, while the TCRdb copy is restricted to in-frame clones and leaves out a portion. The table includes some 83,000 clones, around 88% detected once. Sequenced material: peripheral blood. These receptors all stem from a man aged 55-75 years with acute or convalescent COVID-19.

The V and J genes are TRBV29-1 and TRBJ2-3; 14 bases are shared with TRBD2. The germline V gene encodes CDR1 SQVTM and CDR2 ANQGSEA. The V segment lost 7 bases and the J segment 3 bases; nucleotides outside the gene matches: 6. The CDR3 consists of 15 residues. CDR3 nucleotide sequence: TGCAGCGCCCAAGGACTAGCGGGGGGAACAGATACGCAGTATTTT. Its protein is CSAQGLAGGTDTQYF.

V gene TRBV27 combines with J gene TRBJ1-1; D is undetermined. Germline CDR1 reads MNHEY; CDR2 reads SMNVEV (reference sequence). V lost 1 base, J lost 0 bases, and 9 bases lay in between. The CDR3 covers 15 residues. The CDR3 bases are TGTGCCAGCAGTTTATTGAGGGAAATGAACACTGAAGCTTTCTTT. It translates to CASSLLREMNTEAFF.

The gene calls are TRBV3-1 (or the pseudogene TRBV3-2) and TRBJ2-3; 10 nucleotides agree with TRBD2. The CDR3 has 14 amino acids. Per germline, CDR1 LGHDT and CDR2 YNNKEL (reference sequence). After removal of 4 bases from V and 6 bases from J, the junction contained 4 bases not matched to a gene. The CDR3 sequence: CASSPSGGADTQYF. The CDR3 DNA reads TGTGCCAGCAGCCCCAGCGGGGGGGCGGATACGCAGTATTTT.

There are a few counts of this clone. V is TRBV5-1 and J is TRBJ2-7; possibly TRBD2 for D (6 bases). The CDR3 consists of 16 residues. The germline V gene has CDR1 SGHRS and CDR2 YFSETQ. The germline V and J ends were trimmed by 4 bases and 1 base, with 18 bases remaining between them. This chain's CDR3 is CASSQDGGTWSYEQYF. In DNA, the CDR3 is TGCGCCAGCAGCCAGGACGGGGGAACGTGGTCCTACGAGCAGTACTTC.

The chain has TRBV12-3 or TRBV12-4 and TRBJ1-5, with 7 bases lining up with TRBD1. After removal of 7 bases from V and 7 bases from J, the junction contained 7 bases not matched to a gene. The CDR3 loop spans 13 amino acids. The CDR3 DNA is TGTGCCAGCAATCCGACAGGGTGGCAGCCCCAGCATTTT. As protein: CASNPTGWQPQHF.

The gene calls are TRBV5-1 and TRBJ2-3; TRBD1 agrees at 9 bases. The V and J ends lost 0 bases and 3 bases, in that order; junction bases with no gene match: 8. This CDR3 is 17 amino acids long. Germline V lookup: CDR1 SGHRS, CDR2 YFSETQ. CDR3: CASSLAWDRVLTDTQYF. DNA of the CDR3: TGCGCCAGCAGCTTGGCGTGGGACAGGGTTTTAACAGATACGCAGTATTTT.

V gene TRBV5-1 combines with J gene TRBJ1-2; 7 bases align to TRBD1. The CDR3 runs 15 residues. After removal of 1 base from V and 2 bases from J, the junction contained 5 bases not matched to a gene. The V gene's germline CDR1 is SGHRS and CDR2 YFSETQ. The CDR3 DNA follows: TGCGCCAGCAGCTTGCCCGACAGGGAAAACTATGGCTACACCTTC. Protein sequence: CASSLPDRENYGYTF.

The V call is TRBV5-4, the J call TRBJ2-5, with TRBD2 matching 7 bases. The junction had 7 bases not matched to a gene; V was cut back by 3 bases and J by 2 bases. The germline V gene has CDR1 SGHNT and CDR2 YYREEE (reference sequence). The length of the CDR3 is 15 residues. CDR3 nucleotides: TGTGCCAGCAGCTCCGCGGGGGACCTACAAGAGACCCAGTACTTC. It translates to CASSSAGDLQETQYF. The complete variable domain, with remaining parts taken from reference TRBV5-4 and TRBJ2-5, reads ETGVTQSPTHLIKTRGQQVTLRCSSQSGHNTVSWYQQALGQGPQFIFQYYREEENGRGNFPPRFSGLQFPNYSSELNVNALELDDSALYLCASSSAGDLQETQYFGPGTRLLVL.

V gene TRBV18 combines with J gene TRBJ2-1; 11 nucleotides match TRBD1. CDR1 is KGHSH and CDR2 is LQKENI in the germline V gene. The trim removed 4 bases at V and 8 bases at J, leaving 4 bases unmatched. This CDR3 spans 14 amino acids. In nucleotides, the CDR3 is TGTGCCAGCTCACAGACGGGACAGGGGGATGAGCAGTTCTTC. Amino acid sequence: CASSQTGQGDEQFF.

The chain recombines TRBV27 with TRBJ2-7, with a tentative D call TRBD2 (7 bases). Trimming took 3 bases from V and 4 from J, leaving 10 bases between them. From germline, CDR1 is MNHEY and CDR2 SMNVEV (reference sequence). CDR3 length equals 13 residues. In nucleotides, the CDR3 is TGTGCCAGCAGTTTTCGGGGGGCGTACGAGCAGTACTTC. This sequence encodes CASSFRGAYEQYF.

This clone has just a few counts. The V call is TRBV6-4, the J call TRBJ1-1, with D possibly TRBD1 on 5 matching bases. V lost 7 bases and J 1 base, leaving 13 bases between the germline ends. Germline CDR1 and CDR2: MRHNA and SNTAGT. This CDR3 contains 14 residues. The CDR3: CASIHQGQNTEAFF. CDR3 sequence (DNA): TGTGCCAGCATTCACCAAGGACAGAACACTGAAGCTTTCTTT.

The chain couples TRBV5-1 to TRBJ2-3; D is perhaps TRBD2 (6 bases). Germline V gene data show CDR1 as SGHRS and CDR2 as YFSETQ. This CDR3 comprises 14 residues. Trimming pared 4 bases from V and 0 bases from J, leaving 9 bases between. CDR3 sequence (DNA): TGCGCCAGCAGCCAAAGCGGGAGCACAGATACGCAGTATTTT. Translating it yields CASSQSGSTDTQYF.

The rearrangement uses TRBV5-6 and TRBJ1-3; 9 bases align to TRBD1. In germline, CDR1 is SGHDT, CDR2 YYEEEE. Trimming removed 1 base from V and 2 bases from J; junction bases left unmatched: 4. This CDR3 is built from 16 residues. In DNA form, the CDR3 reads TGTGCCAGCAGCTTGCCCTGGGACAGGGCTGGAAACACCATATATTTT. Protein sequence: CASSLPWDRAGNTIYF.

The chain recombines TRBV19 with TRBJ1-1; the D is unclear. The V end lost 0 bases, the J end lost 2 bases, and 4 bases lay between the germline ends. This CDR3 spans 13 amino acids. Germline-derived CDR1 and CDR2 are LNHDA and SQIVND (reference sequence). This CDR3 reads CASSIDFNTEAFF. CDR3 sequence (DNA): TGTGCCAGTAGTATAGACTTCAACACTGAAGCTTTCTTT. Filled out from reference TRBV19 and TRBJ1-1, the complete variable domain reads DGGITQSPKYLFRKEGQNVTLSCEQNLNHDAMYWYRQDPGQGLRLIYYSQIVNDFQKGDIAEGYSVSREKKESFPLTVTSAQKNPTAFYLCASSIDFNTEAFFGQGTRLTVV.

DNA of the CDR3: TGTGCCAGCAGTGGGGGGCCTCTGGAGCCCCTCCACTTT. Its protein is CASSGGPLEPLHF. V usage is TRBV2 and J usage is TRBJ1-6; D possibly corresponds to TRBD1 (6 bases). The V gene's germline CDR1 is SNHLY and CDR2 FYNNEI. V was shortened by 4 bases and J by 13 bases, with 14 bases between the two germline ends. This CDR3 is 13 amino acids long.

The V and J genes are TRBV9 and TRBJ2-5, with TRBD1 matching 9 bases. The V segment lost 4 bases and the J segment 5 bases; nucleotides outside the gene matches: 6. The CDR3 spans 14 residues. Germline CDR1 is SGDLS and CDR2 is YYNGEE. The CDR3 sequence is CASSFGQGSETQYF. The CDR3, as DNA: TGTGCCAGCAGCTTCGGACAGGGGAGTGAGACCCAGTACTTC. Full variable domain (remainder filled in from reference TRBV9 and TRBJ2-5): DSGVTQTPKHLITATGQRVTLRCSPRSGDLSVYWYQQSLDQGLQFLIQYYNGEERAKGNILERFSAQQFPDLHSELNLSSLELGDSALYFCASSFGQGSETQYFGPGTRLLVL.

The chain recombines TRBV11-2 with TRBJ2-3, with D tentatively TRBD1 (5 bases). The CDR3 consists of 16 residues. Germline-derived CDR1 and CDR2 are SGHAT and FQNNGV. Trimming removed 1 base at V and 2 bases at J, with 13 bases between. The CDR3 DNA reads as TGTGCCAGCAGCTTAGTGTGGCAGGGCGACACAGATACGCAGTATTTT. Protein product: CASSLVWQGDTDTQYF. Variable domain in full (rest from reference TRBV11-2 and TRBJ2-3): EAGVAQSPRYKIIEKRQSVAFWCNPISGHATLYWYQQILGQGPKLLIQFQNNGVVDDSQLPKDRFSAERLKGVDSTLKIQPAKLEDSAVYLCASSLVWQGDTDTQYFGPGTRLTVL.

The chain links TRBV12-5 to TRBJ2-2, with D maybe TRBD1 (6 bases). V was trimmed by 7 bases and J by 4 bases, leaving 10 bases between them. Germline CDR1 and CDR2: LGHNT and FRNRAP. The CDR3 sequence is 13 residues long. The CDR3 sequence: CASDREFTGELFF. CDR3 DNA sequence: TGTGCTAGTGACAGGGAATTCACCGGGGAGCTGTTTTTT.

The V call is TRBV29-1, the J call TRBJ2-1; D is unclear. Trimming took 4 bases from V and 9 from J, leaving 7 bases between them. The CDR3 totals 10 residues. CDR1 SQVTM and CDR2 ANQGSEA come from the germline V gene. This chain's CDR3 is CSVVPSEQFF. The DNA of the CDR3 is TGCAGCGTTGTTCCTAGTGAGCAGTTCTTC.

The J gene is TRBJ2-5, the V gene TRBV2, with D perhaps matching TRBD1 (6 bases). Looked up from germline, CDR1 is SNHLY and CDR2 is FYNNEI. This CDR3 spans 14 amino acids. Between the trimmed V and J ends, which lost 6 bases and 5 bases, there was a span of 16 bases. Written as DNA, the CDR3 is TGTGCCAGCAGAGAGGACAGAGGCGGGGAGACCCAGTACTTC. Its translation is CASREDRGGETQYF.

V is TRBV6-1 and J is TRBJ2-4, with 10 bases that match TRBD1. This CDR3 spans 13 amino acids. Germline V gene sequence: CDR1 MNHNS, CDR2 SASEGT. V dropped 1 base and J dropped 12; count of bases not matched to a gene: 3. In DNA form, the CDR3 reads TGTGCCAGCAGTGAAGGACAGGGGGCCCCTCAGTACTTC. This gives the protein CASSEGQGAPQYF.

V is TRBV11-2 and J is TRBJ1-4; tentatively, D is TRBD1 (6 bases). Germline V gives CDR1 SGHAT, CDR2 FQNNGV. The CDR3 is 14 amino acids. Trimming removed 3 bases from V and 4 bases from J, with 9 bases in between. The CDR3 protein is CASSFRQDNEKLFF. In DNA, the CDR3 is TGTGCCAGCAGCTTTAGACAGGATAATGAAAAACTGTTTTTT.

This sequence joins TRBV5-1 and TRBJ2-5, with TRBD2 identical over 16 bases. The germline CDR1 and CDR2 sequences are SGHRS and YFSETQ. V trimming: 7 bases; J trimming: 1 base; junction bases outside the gene matches: 7. The CDR3 has 17 residues. The CDR3 nucleotides are TGCGCCAGCTGCACGGGACTAGCGGGAGGGTTCCAAGAGACCCAGTACTTC. It is translated as CASCTGLAGGFQETQYF.

CDR3 DNA sequence: TGTGCCAGCAGCCAAGGGGCGGGGGGCGCCTCTGGAAACACCATATATTTT. Translating gives CASSQGAGGASGNTIYF. The chain recombines TRBV3-1 (or the pseudogene TRBV3-2) with TRBJ1-3, with D tentatively TRBD1 (6 bases). Germline CDR1 is LGHDT and CDR2 is YNNKEL (reference sequence). Trimming took 1 base from V and 0 from J, leaving 13 bases between them. CDR3 size: 17 residues.

This clone was observed a single time. The V call is TRBV15, the J call TRBJ2-2; 7 bases agree with TRBD1. The junction had 3 bases not matched to a gene; V was cut back by 1 base and J by 4 bases. In germline, CDR1 is LNHNV, CDR2 YYDKDF (reference sequence). The CDR3 has 15 residues. CDR3 coding DNA: TGTGCCACCAGCAGAGGAGGGGGCGGCACCGGGGAGCTGTTTTTT. The encoded protein is CATSRGGGGTGELFF.